A single sample is the source of the 4 T cell receptor beta chains below, sequenced in a study of cytomegalovirus exposure and HLA in healthy donors. A multiplex PCR was run with 60 Vbeta primers and 13 Jbeta primers. Assay: immunoSEQ multiplex PCR; the TCRdb copy retains only in-frame clones and omits some. Seen here are 130,000 to 150,000 clones, roughly 80% observed once, and the top ten hold approximately 13%. Sequenced: PBMCs. These receptors all stem from a man aged 35-49 years in good health and CMV-seropositive.

The genes are TRBV9 and TRBJ2-1, with a possible D match to TRBD2 (5 bases). CDR1 is SGDLS, CDR2 YYNGEE, per germline. The CDR3 runs 14 residues. The ends were cut back, 0 bases at V and 4 bases at J, with 8 bases in the middle. CDR3 in amino acids: CASSVAGIYNEQFF. The CDR3 nucleotides read TGTGCCAGCAGCGTAGCGGGGATATACAATGAGCAGTTCTTC.

This rearrangement joins TRBV5-8 to TRBJ1-5; TRBD1 is a possible D gene (5 bases). The CDR3 extends over 17 amino acids. In germline, CDR1 is SGHTS, CDR2 YDEGEE. The V gene lost 4 bases and the J gene lost 2 bases, with 19 bases spanning the gap. CDR3 sequence reads: CASSGGPLAGGNQPQHF. The CDR3 DNA is TGTGCCAGCAGCGGCGGGCCCCTAGCGGGGGGCAATCAGCCCCAGCATTTT.

To note about this clone: The same CDR3 can be traced to other DNA sequences in this sample. CDR3 bases: TGCGCCAGCAGCTTTGGGAGAACCACAGATACGCAGTATTTT. Amino acid sequence: CASSFGRTTDTQYF. The chain has TRBV5-1 and TRBJ2-3, with a weak D call TRBD2 (5 bases). V lost 2 bases and J lost 2, with 9 bases in between. The germline V gene has CDR1 SGHRS and CDR2 YFSETQ. The CDR3 length is 14 residues. The full variable domain, rest sourced from reference TRBV5-1 and TRBJ2-3, is KAGVTQTPRYLIKTRGQQVTLSCSPISGHRSVSWYQQTPGQGLQFLFEYFSETQRNKGNFPGRFSGRQFSNSRSEMNVSTLELGDSALYLCASSFGRTTDTQYFGPGTRLTVL.

V gene TRBV7-2 combines with J gene TRBJ1-2, with TRBD1 matching over 9 bases. The CDR3 consists of 15 residues. Germline lookup yields CDR1 SGHTA and CDR2 FQGNSA. With 5 bases clipped from V and 4 bases from J, the junction kept 8 bases outside the gene matches. The chain's CDR3 is CASSATGGAGYGYTF. As DNA, the CDR3 is TGTGCCAGCAGCGCCACAGGGGGCGCTGGCTATGGCTACACCTTC.